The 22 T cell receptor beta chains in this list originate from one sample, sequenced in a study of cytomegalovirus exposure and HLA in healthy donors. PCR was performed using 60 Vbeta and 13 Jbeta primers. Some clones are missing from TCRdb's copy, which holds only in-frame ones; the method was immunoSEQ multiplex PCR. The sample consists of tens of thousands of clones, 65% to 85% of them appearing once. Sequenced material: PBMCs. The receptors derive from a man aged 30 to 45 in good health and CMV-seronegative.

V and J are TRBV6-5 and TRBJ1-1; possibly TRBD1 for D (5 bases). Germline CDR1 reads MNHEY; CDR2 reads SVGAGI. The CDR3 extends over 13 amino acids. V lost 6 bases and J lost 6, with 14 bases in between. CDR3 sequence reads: CASSVGLPAEAFF. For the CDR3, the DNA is TGTGCCAGCAGCGTGGGGCTCCCCGCTGAAGCTTTCTTT.

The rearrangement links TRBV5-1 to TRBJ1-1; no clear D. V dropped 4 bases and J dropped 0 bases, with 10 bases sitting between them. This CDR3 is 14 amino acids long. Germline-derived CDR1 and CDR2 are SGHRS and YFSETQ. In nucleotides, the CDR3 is TGCGCCAGCAGCGTAAATACGGTGAACACTGAAGCTTTCTTT. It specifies CASSVNTVNTEAFF.

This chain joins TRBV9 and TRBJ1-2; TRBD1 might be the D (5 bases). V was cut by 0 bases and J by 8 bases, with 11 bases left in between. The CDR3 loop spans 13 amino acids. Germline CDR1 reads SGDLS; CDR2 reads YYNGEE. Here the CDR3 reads CASSVAVRGGYTF. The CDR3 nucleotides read TGTGCCAGCAGCGTAGCTGTTAGGGGCGGCTACACCTTC.

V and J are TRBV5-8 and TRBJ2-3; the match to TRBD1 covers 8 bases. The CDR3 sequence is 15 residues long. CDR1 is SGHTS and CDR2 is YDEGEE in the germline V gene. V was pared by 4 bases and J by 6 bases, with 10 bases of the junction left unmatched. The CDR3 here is CASSPATGAFDTQYF. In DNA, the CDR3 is TGTGCCAGCAGCCCCGCGACAGGGGCATTCGATACGCAGTATTTT.

The CDR3 coding sequence is TGTGCCAGCACCCAAGCAGGGGGGCAAGAGACCCAGTACTTC. It yields the protein CASTQAGGQETQYF. This chain joins TRBV7-6 and TRBJ2-5, with a tentative D call TRBD1 (7 bases). This CDR3 comprises 14 residues. Germline assignment: CDR1 SGHVS and CDR2 FNYEAQ. V lost 7 bases, J lost 2 bases, and 14 bases lay in between.

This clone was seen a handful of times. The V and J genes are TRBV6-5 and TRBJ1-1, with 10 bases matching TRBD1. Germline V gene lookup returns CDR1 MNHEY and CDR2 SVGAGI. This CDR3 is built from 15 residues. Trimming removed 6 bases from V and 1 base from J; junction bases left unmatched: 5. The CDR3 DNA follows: TGTGCCAGCAGGTCCGGGACAGGGGCGAACACTGAAGCTTTCTTT. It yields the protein CASRSGTGANTEAFF.

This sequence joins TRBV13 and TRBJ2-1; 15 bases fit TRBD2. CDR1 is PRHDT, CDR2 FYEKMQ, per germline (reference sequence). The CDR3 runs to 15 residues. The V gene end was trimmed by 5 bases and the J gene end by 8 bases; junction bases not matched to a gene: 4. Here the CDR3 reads CASSRGLAGGDEQFF. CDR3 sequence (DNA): TGTGCCAGCAGCCGCGGACTAGCGGGGGGGGATGAGCAGTTCTTC.

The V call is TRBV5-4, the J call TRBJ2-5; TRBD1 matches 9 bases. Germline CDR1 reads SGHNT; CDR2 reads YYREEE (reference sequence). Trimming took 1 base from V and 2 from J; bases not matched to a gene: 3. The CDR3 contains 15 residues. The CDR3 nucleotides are TGTGCCAGCAGCTTGTGGGACAGGGAACAAGAGACCCAGTACTTC. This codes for CASSLWDREQETQYF.

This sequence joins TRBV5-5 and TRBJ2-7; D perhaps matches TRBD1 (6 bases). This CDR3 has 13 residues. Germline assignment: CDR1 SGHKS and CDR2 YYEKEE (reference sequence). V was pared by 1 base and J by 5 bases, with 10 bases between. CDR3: CASSLPGVDEQYF. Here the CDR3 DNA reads TGTGCCAGCAGCTTGCCAGGGGTCGACGAGCAGTACTTC. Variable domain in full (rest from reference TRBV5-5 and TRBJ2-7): DAGVTQSPTHLIKTRGQQVTLRCSPISGHKSVSWYQQVLGQGPQFIFQYYEKEERGRGNFPDRFSARQFPNYSSELNVNALLLGDSALYLCASSLPGVDEQYFGPGTRLTVT.

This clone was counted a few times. This CDR3 is CATSREANWGATNEKLFF. The CDR3 region has the DNA TGTGCCACCAGCAGAGAAGCCAATTGGGGGGCAACTAATGAAAAACTGTTTTTT. The chain links TRBV15 to TRBJ1-4, with D possibly TRBD1 on 5 matching bases. In germline, CDR1 is LNHNV, CDR2 YYDKDF (reference sequence). The CDR3 contains 18 residues. V lost 0 bases, J lost 0 bases, and 14 bases lay in between.

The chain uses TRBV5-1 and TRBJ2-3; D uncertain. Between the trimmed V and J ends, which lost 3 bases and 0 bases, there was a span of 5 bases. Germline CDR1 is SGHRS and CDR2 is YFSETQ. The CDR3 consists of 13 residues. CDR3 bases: TGCGCCAGCAGCTCCTTTAGCACAGATACGCAGTATTTT. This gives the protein CASSSFSTDTQYF.

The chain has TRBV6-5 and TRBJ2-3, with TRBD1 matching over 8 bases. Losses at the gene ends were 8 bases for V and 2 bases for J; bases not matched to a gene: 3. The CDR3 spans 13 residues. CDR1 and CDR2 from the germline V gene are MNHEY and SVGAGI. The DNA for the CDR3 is TGTGCCAGCTACAGGGGGTTCACAGATACGCAGTATTTT. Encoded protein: CASYRGFTDTQYF.

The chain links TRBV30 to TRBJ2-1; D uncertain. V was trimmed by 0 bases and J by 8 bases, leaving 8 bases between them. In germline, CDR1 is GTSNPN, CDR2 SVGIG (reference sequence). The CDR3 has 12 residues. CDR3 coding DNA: TGTGCCTGGAGTGTACTTCGCGATGAGCAGTTCTTC. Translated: CAWSVLRDEQFF.

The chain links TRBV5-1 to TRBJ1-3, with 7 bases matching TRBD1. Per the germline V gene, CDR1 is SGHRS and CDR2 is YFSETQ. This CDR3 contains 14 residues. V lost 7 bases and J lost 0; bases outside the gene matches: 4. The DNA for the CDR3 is TGCGCCAGCCCCGGGACAGACTCTGGAAACACCATATATTTT. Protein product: CASPGTDSGNTIYF. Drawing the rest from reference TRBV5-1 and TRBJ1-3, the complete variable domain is KAGVTQTPRYLIKTRGQQVTLSCSPISGHRSVSWYQQTPGQGLQFLFEYFSETQRNKGNFPGRFSGRQFSNSRSEMNVSTLELGDSALYLCASPGTDSGNTIYFGEGSWLTVV.

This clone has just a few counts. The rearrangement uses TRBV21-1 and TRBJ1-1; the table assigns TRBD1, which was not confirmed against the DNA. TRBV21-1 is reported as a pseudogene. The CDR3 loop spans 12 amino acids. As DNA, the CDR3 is TGTGCCAGCAGCAACATGAACACTGAAGCTTTCTTT. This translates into CASSNMNTEAFF.

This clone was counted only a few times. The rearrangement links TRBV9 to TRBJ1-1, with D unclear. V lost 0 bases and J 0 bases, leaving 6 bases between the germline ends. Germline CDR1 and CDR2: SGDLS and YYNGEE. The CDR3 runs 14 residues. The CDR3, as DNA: TGTGCCAGCAGCGTAGCTCAGATGAACACTGAAGCTTTCTTT. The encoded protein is CASSVAQMNTEAFF.

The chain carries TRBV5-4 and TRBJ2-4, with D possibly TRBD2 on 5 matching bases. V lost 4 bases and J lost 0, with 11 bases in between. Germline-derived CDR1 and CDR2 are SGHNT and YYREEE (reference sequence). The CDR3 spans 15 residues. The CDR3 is CASSRSALAKNIQYF. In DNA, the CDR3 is TGTGCCAGCAGCCGTAGCGCGTTAGCCAAAAACATTCAGTACTTC. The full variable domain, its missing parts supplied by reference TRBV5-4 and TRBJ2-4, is ETGVTQSPTHLIKTRGQQVTLRCSSQSGHNTVSWYQQALGQGPQFIFQYYREEENGRGNFPPRFSGLQFPNYSSELNVNALELDDSALYLCASSRSALAKNIQYFGAGTRLSVL.

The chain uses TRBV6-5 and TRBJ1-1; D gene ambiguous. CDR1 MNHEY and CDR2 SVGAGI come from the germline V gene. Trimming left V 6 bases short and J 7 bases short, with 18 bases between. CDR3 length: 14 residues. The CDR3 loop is CASRGRVRFFEAFF. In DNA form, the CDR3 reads TGTGCCAGCAGGGGTCGGGTCCGATTTTTTGAAGCTTTCTTT.

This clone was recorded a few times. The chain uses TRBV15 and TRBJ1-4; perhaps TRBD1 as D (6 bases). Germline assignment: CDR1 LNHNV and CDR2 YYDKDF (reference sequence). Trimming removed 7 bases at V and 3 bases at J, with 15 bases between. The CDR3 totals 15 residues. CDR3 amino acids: CATTPRGQANEKLFF. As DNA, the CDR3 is TGTGCCACCACCCCACGGGGACAAGCTAATGAAAAACTGTTTTTT.

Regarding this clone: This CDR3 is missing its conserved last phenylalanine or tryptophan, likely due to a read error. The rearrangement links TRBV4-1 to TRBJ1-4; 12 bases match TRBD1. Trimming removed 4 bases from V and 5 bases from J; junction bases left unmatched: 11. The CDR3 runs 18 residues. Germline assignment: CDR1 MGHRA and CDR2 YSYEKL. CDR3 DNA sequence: TGCGCCAGCAGCCCAGGGACAGGGGGCGTCTCTGGCAATGAAAAACTGTTTGTT. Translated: CASSPGTGGVSGNEKLFV.

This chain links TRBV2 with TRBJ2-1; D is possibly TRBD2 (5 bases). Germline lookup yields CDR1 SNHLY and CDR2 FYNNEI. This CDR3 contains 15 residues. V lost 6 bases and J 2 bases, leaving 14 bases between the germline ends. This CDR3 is CASRVRGGPYNEQFF. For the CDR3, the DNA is TGTGCCAGCAGGGTAAGAGGAGGTCCCTACAATGAGCAGTTCTTC.

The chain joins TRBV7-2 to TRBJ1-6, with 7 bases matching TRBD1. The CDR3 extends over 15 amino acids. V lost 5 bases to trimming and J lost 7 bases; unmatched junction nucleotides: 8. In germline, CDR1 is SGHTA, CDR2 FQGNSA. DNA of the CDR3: TGTGCCAGCAGCGTTGACAGGGCTCGGAATTCACCCCTCCACTTT. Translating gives CASSVDRARNSPLHF.